This TCR beta chain was obtained from a study of Graves' ophthalmopathy and Graves' hyperthyroidism. CDR3 length: 17 residues. Germline CDR1 SQVTM, CDR2 ANQGSEA. V lost 4 bases and J 2 bases, leaving 24 bases between the germline ends. The sequenced template was RNA, covering the TCR beta CDR3 region. First-round RT-PCR employed HTBI primers, with a second-round multiplex PCR after it. TCRdb independently ran MiXCR on the multiplex PCR reads; one entry per CDR3 protein. Of roughly 380,000 distinct CDR3 sequences listed, just over 15% are singletons. This clonotype was found many times. The material sequenced was peripheral blood. The V and J genes are TRBV29-1 and TRBJ2-7, with a weak D call TRBD1 (5 bases). The receptor was derived from a woman between 18 and 29 years old with stable Graves' hyperthyroidism. CDR3 sequence: CSVANRSVQVWTYEQYF. The CDR3 DNA follows: TGCAGCGTTGCGAACAGGTCGGTACAGGTGTGGACCTACGAGCAGTACTTC.